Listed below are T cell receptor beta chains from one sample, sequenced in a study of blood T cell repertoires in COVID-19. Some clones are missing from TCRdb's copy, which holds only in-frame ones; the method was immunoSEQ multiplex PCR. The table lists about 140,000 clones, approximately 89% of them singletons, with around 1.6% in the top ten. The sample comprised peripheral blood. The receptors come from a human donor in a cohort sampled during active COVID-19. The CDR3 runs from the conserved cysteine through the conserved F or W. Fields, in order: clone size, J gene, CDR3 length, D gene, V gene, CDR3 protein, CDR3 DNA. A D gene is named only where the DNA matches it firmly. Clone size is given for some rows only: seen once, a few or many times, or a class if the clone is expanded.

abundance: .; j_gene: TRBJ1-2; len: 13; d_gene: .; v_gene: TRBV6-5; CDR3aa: CASSYFREGGYTF; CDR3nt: TGTGCCAGCAGTTACTTCAGAGAGGGTGGCTACACCTTC
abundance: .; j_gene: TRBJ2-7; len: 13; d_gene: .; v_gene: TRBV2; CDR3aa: CASSTTDGYEQYF; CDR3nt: TGTGCCAGCAGTACTACCGACGGCTACGAGCAGTACTTC
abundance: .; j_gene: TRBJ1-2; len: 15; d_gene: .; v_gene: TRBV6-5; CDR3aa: CASSYSGTLNYGYTF; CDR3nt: TGTGCCAGCAGTTACTCCGGGACACTTAACTATGGCTACACCTTC
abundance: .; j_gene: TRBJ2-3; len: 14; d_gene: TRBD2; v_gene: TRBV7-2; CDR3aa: CASSLSGGTDTQYF; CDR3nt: TGTGCCAGCAGCTTAAGCGGGGGGACAGATACGCAGTATTTT
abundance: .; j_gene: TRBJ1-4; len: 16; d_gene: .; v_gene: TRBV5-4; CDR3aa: CASSSTPLATNEKLFF; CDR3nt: TGTGCCAGCAGCTCGACTCCACTTGCAACTAATGAAAAACTGTTTTTT
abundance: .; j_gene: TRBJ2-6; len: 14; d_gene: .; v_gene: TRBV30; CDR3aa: CAWIGESGANVLTF; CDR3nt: TGTGCCTGGATCGGGGAAAGTGGGGCCAACGTCCTGACTTTC
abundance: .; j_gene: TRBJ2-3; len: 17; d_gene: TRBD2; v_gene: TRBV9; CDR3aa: CASSSAAARGGSTAQYF; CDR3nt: TGTGCCAGCAGCTCGGCGGCGGCGCGGGGGGGCTCTACGGCGCAGTATTTT
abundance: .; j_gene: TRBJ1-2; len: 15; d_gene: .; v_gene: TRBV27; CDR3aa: CASSLSGRGRYGYTF; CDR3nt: TGTGCCAGCAGTTTATCGGGCAGGGGTCGCTATGGCTACACCTTC
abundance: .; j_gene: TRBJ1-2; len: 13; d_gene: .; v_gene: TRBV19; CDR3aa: CASSTGSQGGYTF; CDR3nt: TGTGCCAGTAGTACGGGCTCCCAGGGTGGCTACACCTTC
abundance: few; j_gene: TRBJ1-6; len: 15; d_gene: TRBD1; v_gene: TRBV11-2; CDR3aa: CASSSRDRGDSPLHF; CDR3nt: TGTGCCAGCAGCTCCAGGGACAGGGGTGATTCACCCCTCCACTTT
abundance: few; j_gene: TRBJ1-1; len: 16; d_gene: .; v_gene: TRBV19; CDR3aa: CASSIRGGRGNTEAFF; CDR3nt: TGTGCCAGTAGTATAAGGGGAGGACGGGGTAACACTGAAGCTTTCTTT
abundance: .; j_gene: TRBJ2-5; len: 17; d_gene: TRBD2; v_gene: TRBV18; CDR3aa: CASSPRTSGGYQETQYF; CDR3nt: TGTGCCAGCTCACCTCGTACTAGCGGGGGGTACCAAGAGACCCAGTACTTC
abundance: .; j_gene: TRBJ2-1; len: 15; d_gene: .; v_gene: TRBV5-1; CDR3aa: CASSPDISSYNEQFF; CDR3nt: TGCGCCAGCAGCCCCGACATTAGCTCCTACAATGAGCAGTTCTTC
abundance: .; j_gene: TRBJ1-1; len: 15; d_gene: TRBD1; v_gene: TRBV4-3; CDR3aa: CASSQVDRGSTEAFF; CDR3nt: TGCGCCAGCAGCCAGGTTGACAGGGGTAGCACTGAAGCTTTCTTT
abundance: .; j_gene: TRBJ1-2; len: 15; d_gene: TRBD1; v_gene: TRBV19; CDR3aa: CASNGQGLGNYGYTF; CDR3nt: TGTGCCAGTAACGGACAGGGTTTGGGGAACTATGGCTACACCTTC
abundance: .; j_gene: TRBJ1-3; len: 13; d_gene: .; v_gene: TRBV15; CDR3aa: CATSMTDGNTIYF; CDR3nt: TGTGCCACCTCCATGACAGACGGAAACACCATATATTTT
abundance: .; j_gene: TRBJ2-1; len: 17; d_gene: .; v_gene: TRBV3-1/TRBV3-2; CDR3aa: CASSPRAGASLGNEQFF; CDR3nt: TGTGCCAGCAGCCCCCGGGCAGGGGCCTCATTGGGCAATGAGCAGTTCTTC
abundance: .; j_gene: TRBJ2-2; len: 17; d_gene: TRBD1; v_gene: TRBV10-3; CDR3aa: CAISGGPGTDNTGELFF; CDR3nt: TGTGCCATCAGTGGAGGTCCGGGGACAGACAACACCGGGGAGCTGTTTTTT
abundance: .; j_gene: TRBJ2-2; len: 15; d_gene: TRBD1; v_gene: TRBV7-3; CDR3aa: CASSSRQGGTGELFF; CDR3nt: TGTGCCAGCAGCTCCCGACAGGGGGGCACCGGGGAGCTGTTTTTT
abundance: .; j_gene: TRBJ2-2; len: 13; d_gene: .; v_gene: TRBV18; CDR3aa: CASSGANTGELFF; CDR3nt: TGTGCCAGCTCAGGAGCGAACACCGGGGAGCTGTTTTTT
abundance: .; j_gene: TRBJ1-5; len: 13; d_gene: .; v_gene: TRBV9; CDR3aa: CASSNGGDQPQHF; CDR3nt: TGTGCCAGCAGCAACGGAGGGGACCAGCCCCAGCATTTT
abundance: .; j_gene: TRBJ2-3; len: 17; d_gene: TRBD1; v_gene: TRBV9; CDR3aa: CASSPTGQGFGTDTQYF; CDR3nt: TGTGCCAGCAGCCCTACGGGACAGGGGTTCGGCACAGATACGCAGTATTTT
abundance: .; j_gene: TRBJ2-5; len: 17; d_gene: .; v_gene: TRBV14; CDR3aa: CASSQDLGWGLQETQYF; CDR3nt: TGTGCCAGCAGCCAAGATTTGGGCTGGGGGCTGCAGGAGACCCAGTACTTC
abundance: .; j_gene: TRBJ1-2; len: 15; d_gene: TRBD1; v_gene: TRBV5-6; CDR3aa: CASSATKQGTYGYTF; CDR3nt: TGTGCCAGCAGCGCGACAAAACAGGGGACCTATGGCTACACCTTC
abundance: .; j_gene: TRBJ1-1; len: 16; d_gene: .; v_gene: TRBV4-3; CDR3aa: CASSHHRTELNTEAFF; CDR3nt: TGCGCCAGCAGCCATCACCGGACAGAGTTGAACACTGAAGCTTTCTTT
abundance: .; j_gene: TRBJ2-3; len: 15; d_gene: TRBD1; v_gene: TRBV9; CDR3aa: CASSVEGQGADTQYF; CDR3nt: TGTGCCAGCAGCGTAGAGGGACAGGGGGCAGATACGCAGTATTTT